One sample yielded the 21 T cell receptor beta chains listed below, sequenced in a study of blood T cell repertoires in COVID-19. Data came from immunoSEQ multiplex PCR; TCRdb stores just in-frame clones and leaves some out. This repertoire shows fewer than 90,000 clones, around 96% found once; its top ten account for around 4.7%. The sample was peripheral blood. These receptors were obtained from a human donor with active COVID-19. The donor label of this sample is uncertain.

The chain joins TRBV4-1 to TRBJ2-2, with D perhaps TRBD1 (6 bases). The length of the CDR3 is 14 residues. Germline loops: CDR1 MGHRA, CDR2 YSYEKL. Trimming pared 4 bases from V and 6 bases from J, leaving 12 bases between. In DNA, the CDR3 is TGCGCCAGCAGCCGCCCACAGGGTCCCGGGGAGCTGTTTTTT. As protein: CASSRPQGPGELFF.

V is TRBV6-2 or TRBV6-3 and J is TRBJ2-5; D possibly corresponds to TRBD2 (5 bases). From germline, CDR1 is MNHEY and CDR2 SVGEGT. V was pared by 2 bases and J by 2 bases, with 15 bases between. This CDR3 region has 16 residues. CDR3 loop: CASSYPERRLQETQYF. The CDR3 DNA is TGTGCCAGCAGTTACCCGGAAAGGAGGTTACAAGAGACCCAGTACTTC.

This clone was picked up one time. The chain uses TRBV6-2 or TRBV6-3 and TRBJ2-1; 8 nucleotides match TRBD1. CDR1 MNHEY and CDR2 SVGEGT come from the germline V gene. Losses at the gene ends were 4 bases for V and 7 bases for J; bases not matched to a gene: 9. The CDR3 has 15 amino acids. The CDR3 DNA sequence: TGTGCCAGCAGTTTGGCAGGGGGCGCGTTGAATGAGCAGTTCTTC. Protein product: CASSLAGGALNEQFF.

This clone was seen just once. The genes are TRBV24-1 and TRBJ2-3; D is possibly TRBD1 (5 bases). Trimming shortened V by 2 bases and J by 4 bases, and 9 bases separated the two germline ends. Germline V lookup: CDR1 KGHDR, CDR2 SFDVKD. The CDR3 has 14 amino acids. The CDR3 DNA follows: TGTGCCACCAGTGATTACGTGGGGCCAGATACGCAGTATTTT. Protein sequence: CATSDYVGPDTQYF.

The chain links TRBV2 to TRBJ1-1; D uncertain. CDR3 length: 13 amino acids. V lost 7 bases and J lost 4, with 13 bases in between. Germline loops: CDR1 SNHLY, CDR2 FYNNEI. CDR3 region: CASKATESTEAFF. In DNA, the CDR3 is TGTGCCAGCAAGGCCACAGAAAGCACTGAAGCTTTCTTT.

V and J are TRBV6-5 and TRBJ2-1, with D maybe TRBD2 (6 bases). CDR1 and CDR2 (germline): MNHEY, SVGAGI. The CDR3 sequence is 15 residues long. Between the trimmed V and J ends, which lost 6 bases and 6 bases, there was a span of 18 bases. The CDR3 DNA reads TGTGCCAGCAGACAATGGGGGGAAGGAATCAATGAGCAGTTCTTC. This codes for CASRQWGEGINEQFF.

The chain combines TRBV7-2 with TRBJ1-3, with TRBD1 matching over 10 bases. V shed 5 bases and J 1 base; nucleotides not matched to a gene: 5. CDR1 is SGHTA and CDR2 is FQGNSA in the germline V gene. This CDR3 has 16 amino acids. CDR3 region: CASSSRDRGSGNTIYF. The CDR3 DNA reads TGTGCCAGCAGCAGCCGGGACAGGGGATCTGGAAACACCATATATTTT.

CDR3: CASSLVWRGRFNEQFF. Here the CDR3 DNA reads TGCGCCAGCAGCTTGGTGTGGCGCGGGAGGTTCAATGAGCAGTTCTTC. This chain uses TRBV5-1 with TRBJ2-1, with 8 bases fitting TRBD2. The germline V gene has CDR1 SGHRS and CDR2 YFSETQ. Trimming removed 0 bases from V and 6 bases from J; junction bases left unmatched: 8. The CDR3 totals 16 residues.

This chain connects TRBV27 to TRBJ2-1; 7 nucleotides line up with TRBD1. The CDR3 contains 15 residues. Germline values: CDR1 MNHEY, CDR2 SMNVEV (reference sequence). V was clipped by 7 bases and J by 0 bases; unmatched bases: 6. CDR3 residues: CASIRSGGSYNEQFF. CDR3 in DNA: TGTGCCAGCATTAGGTCAGGGGGCTCCTACAATGAGCAGTTCTTC.

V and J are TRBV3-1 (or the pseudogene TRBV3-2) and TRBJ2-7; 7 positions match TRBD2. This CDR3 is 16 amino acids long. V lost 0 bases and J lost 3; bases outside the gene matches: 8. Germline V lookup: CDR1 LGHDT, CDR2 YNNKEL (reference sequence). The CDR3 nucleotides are TGTGCCAGCAGCCAAGACCCCAGGACTAGAGTCTACGAGCAGTACTTC. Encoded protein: CASSQDPRTRVYEQYF.

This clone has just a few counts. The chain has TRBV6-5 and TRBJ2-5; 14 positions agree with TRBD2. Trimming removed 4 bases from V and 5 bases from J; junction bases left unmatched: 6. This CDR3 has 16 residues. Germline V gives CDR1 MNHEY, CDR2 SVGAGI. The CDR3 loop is CASSFGTSGSLETQYF. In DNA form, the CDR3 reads TGTGCCAGCAGTTTTGGGACTAGCGGGAGTTTGGAGACCCAGTACTTC.

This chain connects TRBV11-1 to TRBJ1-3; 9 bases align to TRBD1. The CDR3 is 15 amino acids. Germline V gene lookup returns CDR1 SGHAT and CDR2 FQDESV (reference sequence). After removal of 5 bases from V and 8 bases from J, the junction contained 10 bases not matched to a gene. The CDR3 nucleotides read TGTGCCAGCAGCCGCGGACAGGGGAATGATCACACCATATATTTT. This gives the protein CASSRGQGNDHTIYF.

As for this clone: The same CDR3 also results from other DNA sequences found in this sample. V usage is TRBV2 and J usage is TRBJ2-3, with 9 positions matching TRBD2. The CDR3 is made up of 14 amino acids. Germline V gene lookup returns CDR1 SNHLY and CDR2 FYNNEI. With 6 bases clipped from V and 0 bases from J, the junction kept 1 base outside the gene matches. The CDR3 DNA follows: TGTGCCAGCAGGCTAGCGGGGAGCACAGATACGCAGTATTTT. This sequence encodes CASRLAGSTDTQYF.

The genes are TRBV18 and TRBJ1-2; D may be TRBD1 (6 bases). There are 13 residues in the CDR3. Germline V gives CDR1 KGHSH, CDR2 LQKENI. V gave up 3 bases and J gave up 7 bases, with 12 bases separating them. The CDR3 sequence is CASSPYRERGYTF. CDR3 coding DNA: TGTGCCAGCTCACCGTACAGGGAGCGTGGCTACACCTTC.

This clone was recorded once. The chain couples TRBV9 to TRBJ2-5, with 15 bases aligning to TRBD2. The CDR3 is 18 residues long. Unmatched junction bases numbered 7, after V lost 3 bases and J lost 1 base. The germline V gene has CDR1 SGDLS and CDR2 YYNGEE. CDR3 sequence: CASSAGTSGGPLQETQYF. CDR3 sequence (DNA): TGTGCCAGCAGCGCCGGGACTAGCGGGGGGCCCCTCCAAGAGACCCAGTACTTC.

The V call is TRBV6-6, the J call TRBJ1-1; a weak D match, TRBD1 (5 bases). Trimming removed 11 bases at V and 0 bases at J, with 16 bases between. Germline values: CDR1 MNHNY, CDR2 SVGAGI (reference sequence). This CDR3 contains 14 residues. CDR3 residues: CAGGTTGLNTEAFF. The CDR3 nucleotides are TGTGCCGGAGGGACTACGGGATTGAACACTGAAGCTTTCTTT.

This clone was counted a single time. The CDR3 reads CASSSTSGSSGANVLTF. The CDR3 DNA reads as TGTGCCAGCAGCTCGACATCGGGGAGCTCTGGGGCCAACGTCCTGACTTTC. The genes are TRBV5-5 and TRBJ2-6; D might be TRBD2 (5 bases). V was clipped by 3 bases and J by 0 bases, with 13 bases between them. The V gene's germline CDR1 is SGHKS and CDR2 YYEKEE (reference sequence). The CDR3 covers 17 residues.

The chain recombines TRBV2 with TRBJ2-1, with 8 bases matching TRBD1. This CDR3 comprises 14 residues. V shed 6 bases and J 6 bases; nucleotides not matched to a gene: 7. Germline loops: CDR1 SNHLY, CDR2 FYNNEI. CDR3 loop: CASRDGTGGNEQFF. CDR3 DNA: TGTGCCAGCAGGGACGGGACAGGCGGCAATGAGCAGTTCTTC. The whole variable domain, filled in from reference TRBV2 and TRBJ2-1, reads EPEVTQTPSHQVTQMGQEVILRCVPISNHLYFYWYRQILGQKVEFLVSFYNNEISEKSEIFDDQFSVERPDGSNFTLKIRSTKLEDSAMYFCASRDGTGGNEQFFGPGTRLTVL.

The CDR3 loop is CSVEEGNIQYF. The CDR3 region has the DNA TGCAGCGTTGAGGAGGGGAACATTCAGTACTTC. The chain is built from TRBV29-1 and TRBJ2-4, with D possibly being TRBD2 (6 bases). The ends were cut back, 3 bases at V and 7 bases at J, with 7 bases in the middle. The CDR3 sequence is 11 residues long. In germline, CDR1 is SQVTM, CDR2 ANQGSEA.

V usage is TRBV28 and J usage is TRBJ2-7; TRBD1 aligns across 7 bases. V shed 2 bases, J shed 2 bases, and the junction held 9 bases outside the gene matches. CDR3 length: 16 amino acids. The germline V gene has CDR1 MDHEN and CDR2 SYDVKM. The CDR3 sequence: CASSLNFGTVPYEQYF. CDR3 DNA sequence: TGTGCCAGCAGTTTAAATTTCGGGACAGTCCCCTACGAGCAGTACTTC.

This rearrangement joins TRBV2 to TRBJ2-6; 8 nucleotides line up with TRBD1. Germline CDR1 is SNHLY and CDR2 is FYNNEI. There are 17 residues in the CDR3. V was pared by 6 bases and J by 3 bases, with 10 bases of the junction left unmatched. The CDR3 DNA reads TGTGCCAGCAGGGCGGGCAGGGGGCAAGGTGGGGCCAACGTCCTGACTTTC. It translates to CASRAGRGQGGANVLTF.